Listed here are 9 T cell receptor beta chains from one sample, sequenced in a study of blood T cell repertoires in COVID-19. Repertoires were generated with immunoSEQ multiplex PCR, while TCRdb's copy carries only in-frame clones and drops some. In the table there are some 240,000 clones, 85% to 90% of which are singletons. The sample consisted of peripheral blood. The receptors here all came from a woman aged 60-75 years with COVID-19, enrolled during active disease.

This clone was observed a single time. The chain employs TRBV10-3 and TRBJ2-1, with 7 bases that match TRBD2. CDR1 is ENHRY, CDR2 SYGVKD, per germline. The V gene end was trimmed by 11 bases and the J gene end by 4 bases; junction bases not matched to a gene: 2. The CDR3 has 11 amino acids. The CDR3 coding sequence is TGTGCCGGGGGGGTTTACAATGAGCAGTTCTTC. Its translation is CAGGVYNEQFF.

This rearrangement joins TRBV19 to TRBJ1-4, with 7 bases matching TRBD1. The junction had 7 bases not matched to a gene; V was cut back by 5 bases and J by 4 bases. Germline V lookup: CDR1 LNHDA, CDR2 SQIVND (reference sequence). The CDR3 has 15 residues. The CDR3 spells CASSLPGQSNEKLFF. The CDR3 region has the DNA TGTGCCAGTAGTCTACCGGGACAGAGTAATGAAAAACTGTTTTTT.

The chain combines TRBV11-2 with TRBJ2-2, with D unclear. The V gene lost 5 bases and the J gene lost 6 bases, with 13 bases spanning the gap. Germline V gives CDR1 SGHAT, CDR2 FQNNGV. The CDR3 totals 14 residues. The CDR3 is CASSPRSNAGELFF. In nucleotides, the CDR3 is TGTGCCAGCAGCCCACGATCTAATGCCGGGGAGCTGTTTTTT.

Turning to this clone: Distinct nucleotide sequences in the sample also encode this CDR3. The chain is built from TRBV19 and TRBJ2-6; no clear D. The CDR3 loop spans 13 amino acids. CDR1 is LNHDA and CDR2 is SQIVND in the germline V gene (reference sequence). V lost 3 bases to trimming and J lost 4 bases, with 4 bases between them. This CDR3 reads CASSITGANVLTF. The DNA of the CDR3 is TGTGCCAGTAGTATTACAGGGGCCAACGTCCTGACTTTC.

The chain joins TRBV7-8 to TRBJ1-1, with D perhaps TRBD1 (6 bases). This CDR3 spans 17 amino acids. V was clipped by 5 bases and J by 0 bases, with 19 bases between them. The germline V gene encodes CDR1 SGHVS and CDR2 FQNEAQ. The chain's CDR3 is CASSPEAPDSLNTEAFF. The CDR3 nucleotides read TGTGCCAGCAGCCCGGAAGCACCGGACAGTTTGAACACTGAAGCTTTCTTT.

The V and J genes are TRBV6-2 or TRBV6-3 and TRBJ1-2; D unclear. The CDR3 consists of 14 residues. Trimming took 4 bases from V and 6 from J, leaving 15 bases between them. Looked up from germline, CDR1 is MNHEY and CDR2 is SVGEGT. DNA of the CDR3: TGTGCCAGCAGTTCCCAGGTCCGTTCTGATGGCTACACCTTC. This encodes CASSSQVRSDGYTF.

This chain joins TRBV5-1 and TRBJ1-3; D uncertain. The length of the CDR3 is 14 residues. The V gene's germline CDR1 is SGHRS and CDR2 YFSETQ. Trimming removed 0 bases from V and 2 bases from J, with 6 bases in between. The CDR3 DNA is TGCGCCAGCAGCTTGGCAGGCCCTGGAAACACCATATATTTT. It is translated as CASSLAGPGNTIYF.

The chain employs TRBV5-1 and TRBJ2-5; D not resolved. V was trimmed by 0 bases and J by 1 base, leaving 10 bases between them. CDR1 is SGHRS and CDR2 is YFSETQ in the germline V gene. CDR3 size: 15 residues. CDR3 coding DNA: TGCGCCAGCAGCTTGGCCGTATTAGCCCAAGAGACCCAGTACTTC. It is translated as CASSLAVLAQETQYF.

The CDR3 protein is CASSATSGLAGVETQYF. The DNA for the CDR3 is TGTGCCAGTAGTGCTACTTCGGGACTAGCGGGGGTAGAGACCCAGTACTTC. The chain couples TRBV19 to TRBJ2-5, with 14 bases that match TRBD2. The CDR3 is made up of 17 amino acids. V was pared by 5 bases and J by 4 bases, with 9 bases of the junction left unmatched. The germline gives CDR1 LNHDA, CDR2 SQIVND (reference sequence).